These 11 T cell receptor beta chains came from one sample sequenced in a study of T cell repertoires in cytomegalovirus infection. These TCRs are of unknown antigen specificity. TCRdb used MiXCR to reprocess the reads, holding one entry per CDR3 protein. The table lists hundreds of thousands of distinct CDR3 sequences, around 31% of them singletons. Sequencing was performed on cultured CD8+ T cells from PBMCs, taken from culture after CMV antigen stimulation. The source is a human donor in good health (CMV status not recorded). Some clones in this sample may be carry-over from other donors' samples.

This clonotype has a handful of counts. The genes are TRBV14 and TRBJ2-1; possibly TRBD1 for D (6 bases). Trimming took 0 bases from V and 2 from J, leaving 8 bases between them. The germline V gene has CDR1 SGHDN and CDR2 FVKESK. This CDR3 has 15 residues. The CDR3 DNA reads as TGTGCCAGCAGCCAAGAACAGGGAACCTACAATGAGCAGTTCTTC. Amino acid sequence: CASSQEQGTYNEQFF.

The chain employs TRBV6-2 or TRBV6-3 and TRBJ2-7, with 7 bases fitting TRBD1. The V gene's germline CDR1 is MNHEY and CDR2 SVGEGT. CDR3 length: 14 residues. The junction had 14 bases not matched to a gene; V was cut back by 9 bases and J by 6 bases. DNA for the CDR3: TGTGCCAGTTTTGCCGCCACAGGGGATGGCGAGCAGTACTTC. Translation gives CASFAATGDGEQYF.

The sample holds many counts of this clonotype. This rearrangement joins TRBV7-2 to TRBJ2-7; D is unresolved. V was cut by 5 bases and J by 0 bases, with 11 bases left in between. Germline lookup yields CDR1 SGHTA and CDR2 FQGNSA. The CDR3 length is 14 residues. This CDR3 reads CASSPPEASYEQYF. The DNA of the CDR3 is TGTGCCAGCAGCCCCCCGGAAGCCTCCTACGAGCAGTACTTC. The whole variable domain, filled in from reference TRBV7-2 and TRBJ2-7, reads GAGVSQSPSNKVTEKGKDVELRCDPISGHTALYWYRQSLGQGLEFLIYFQGNSAPDKSGLPSDRFSAERTGGSVSTLTIQRTQQEDSAVYLCASSPPEASYEQYFGPGTRLTVT.

The chain uses TRBV29-1 and TRBJ1-2; perhaps TRBD1 as D (6 bases). This CDR3 has 13 residues. V was pared by 4 bases and J by 2 bases, with 11 bases between. In germline, CDR1 is SQVTM, CDR2 ANQGSEA. CDR3 DNA sequence: TGCAGCGTTGCTCTCGGACAGAACTATGGCTACACCTTC. Protein product: CSVALGQNYGYTF.

This clonotype was seen a few times. The chain couples TRBV7-9 to TRBJ1-2; 9 positions match TRBD1. Germline lookup yields CDR1 SEHNR and CDR2 FQNEAQ (reference sequence). Trimming removed 4 bases from V and 0 bases from J; junction bases left unmatched: 3. This CDR3 spans 15 amino acids. DNA for the CDR3: TGTGCCAGCAGCTCATGGGACAGGGCTAACTATGGCTACACCTTC. It is translated as CASSSWDRANYGYTF.

This chain connects TRBV6-1 to TRBJ1-1, with D possibly matching TRBD1 (6 bases). The V end was cut by 5 bases, the J end by 5 bases, with 12 bases between. Germline V gives CDR1 MNHNS, CDR2 SASEGT. CDR3 length equals 13 residues. The CDR3 region has the DNA TGTGCCAGCAGTAGCACAGGGTTGACTGAAGCTTTCTTT. As protein: CASSSTGLTEAFF.

Here the CDR3 reads CASRHVRGEHPDTQYF. In DNA form, the CDR3 reads TGTGCCAGCAGGCACGTCCGGGGGGAGCACCCAGATACGCAGTATTTT. The chain links TRBV7-9 to TRBJ2-3; 7 bases map to TRBD2. The CDR3 runs 16 residues. Losses at the gene ends were 6 bases for V and 4 bases for J; bases not matched to a gene: 13. Germline V gene lookup returns CDR1 SEHNR and CDR2 FQNEAQ (reference sequence).

V is TRBV14 and J is TRBJ1-2; D uncertain. V dropped 3 bases and J dropped 6 bases, with 17 bases sitting between them. Per germline, CDR1 SGHDN and CDR2 FVKESK. This CDR3 contains 15 residues. CDR3 sequence (DNA): TGTGCCAGCAGCCAGGCCCGTTTCCCCTTGCATGGCTACACCTTC. The encoded protein is CASSQARFPLHGYTF.

On this clonotype itself: A read error may explain this, as a much larger clone is one base away. The J gene is TRBJ2-2, the V gene TRBV7-6; D may be TRBD1 or TRBD2 (7 bases each). The CDR3 covers 16 residues. From germline, CDR1 is SGHVS and CDR2 FNYEAQ. The CDR3 DNA sequence: TGTGCCAACAGCCCTGGATCCAGGGGGGGAACCGGGGAGCTGTTTTTT. Translated, it gives CANSPGSRGGTGELFF.

V usage is TRBV4-1 and J usage is TRBJ1-6; D unresolved. Per the germline V gene, CDR1 is MGHRA and CDR2 is YSYEKL. V was clipped by 1 base and J by 11 bases, with 18 bases between them. The CDR3 totals 16 residues. As DNA, the CDR3 is TGCGCCAGCAGCCAAGTCCCCAAACCGGTATGGACACCCCTCCACTTT. Residues: CASSQVPKPVWTPLHF.

This clonotype occurred a few times. This rearrangement joins TRBV27 to TRBJ2-3; D perhaps matches TRBD2 (7 bases). The CDR3 spans 15 residues. With 4 bases removed from V and 6 bases from J, the gap between germline ends came to 17 bases. CDR1 MNHEY and CDR2 SMNVEV come from the germline V gene (reference sequence). CDR3 in DNA: TGTGCCAGCAGTTCAGGGCGGGGGCCCCGGGATACGCAGTATTTT. Translating gives CASSSGRGPRDTQYF.